This TCR beta chain was observed in a study of blood T cell repertoires in COVID-19. The table came from immunoSEQ multiplex PCR; TCRdb's copy has only in-frame clones and leaves some out. Of 180,000 or so clones in the sample, about 91% were seen once. The CDR3 runs 14 residues. The V gene end was trimmed by 2 bases and the J gene end by 4 bases; junction bases not matched to a gene: 4. Germline V lookup: CDR1 SGDLS, CDR2 YYNGEE. The chain uses TRBV9 and TRBJ2-3; TRBD1 matches at 7 bases. The TCR sequence derives from a woman aged 50 to 65 with acute or convalescent COVID-19. Sequenced input: peripheral blood. The CDR3 nucleotides read TGTGCCAGCAGCGTTAGACAGGGCGCAGATACGCAGTATTTT. Translating gives CASSVRQGADTQYF.